The sequence of this T cell receptor (beta chain) was determined in a study of T cells in Graves' hyperthyroidism and ophthalmopathy. Deletions cut 5 bases from V and 3 bases from J, with 13 bases between. CDR3 size: 14 residues. Germline values: CDR1 SNHLY, CDR2 FYNNEI. Researchers amplified the TCR beta CDR3 regions from RNA transcripts. Initially, a first-round RT-PCR of the TCR CDR3 employed the HTBI primer set. TCRdb used MiXCR to reprocess the multiplex PCR reads, holding one entry per CDR3 protein. The sample shows hundreds of thousands of distinct CDR3 sequences, about a fifth of them seen only once.

The chain couples TRBV2 to TRBJ1-2, with a weak D call TRBD1 (5 bases). This receptor was identified in a woman aged 18 to 35 with Graves' hyperthyroidism. The specimen sequenced was blood. The CDR3 spells CASSPIGGHYGYTF. The CDR3 DNA is TGTGCCAGCAGTCCGATTGGGGGTCACTATGGCTACACCTTC.